The following is a T cell receptor beta chain sequence with its context. Its antigen is undetermined. At one of its ends the junction is not consistent with the germline gene, which may arise from a read error. The sample comes from a study of CD8+CD57+ T cells in acquired aplastic anemia. Study observations and caveats: Under 35 was the count of CD8+ CDR3 sequences that patients shared with controls.

Investigators profiled TCR beta VDJ and CDR3 from genomic DNA template. TCRdb ran MiXCR on the reads and lists one entry per CDR3 protein. The table has 200,000 or so distinct CDR3 sequences, 64% seen once. The source of this sequence is a human donor with severe aplastic anemia or a healthy control (not recorded which). Specimen: sorted CD4+, CD8+, or CD8+CD57+ T cells (not recorded which) from PBMCs.

The CDR3 DNA sequence: TGTGCCAGCAGCGGAGGACAGGGGGCCTACGAGCAGTACTTC. It is translated as CASSGGQGAYEQYF. This sequence joins TRBV5-1 and TRBJ2-7, with 10 positions matching TRBD1. In germline, CDR1 is SGHRS, CDR2 YFSETQ. The CDR3 length is 14 residues.